This TCR beta chain was documented in a study of blood T cell repertoires in COVID-19. Overall study: COVID-19 samples collected from the United States, Italy and Spain covered acute and convalescent phases.

This clone has more than one count but fewer than ten. Method: immunoSEQ multiplex PCR; TCRdb's copy keeps in-frame clones and lacks some. This table has under 300,000 clones, about 90% appearing once. The CDR3 spans 14 residues. Trimming shortened V by 5 bases and J by 1 base, and 11 bases separated the two germline ends. Germline-derived CDR1 and CDR2 are GTSNPN and SVGIG (reference sequence). The genes are TRBV30 and TRBJ2-2; D is perhaps TRBD1 (6 bases). The sample consisted of peripheral blood. This clonotype was sampled from a man aged 60 to 75 with acute or convalescent COVID-19. CDR3 DNA sequence: TGTGCCTGGGATAGACAGGTGAACACCGGGGAGCTGTTTTTT. Amino acid sequence: CAWDRQVNTGELFF.